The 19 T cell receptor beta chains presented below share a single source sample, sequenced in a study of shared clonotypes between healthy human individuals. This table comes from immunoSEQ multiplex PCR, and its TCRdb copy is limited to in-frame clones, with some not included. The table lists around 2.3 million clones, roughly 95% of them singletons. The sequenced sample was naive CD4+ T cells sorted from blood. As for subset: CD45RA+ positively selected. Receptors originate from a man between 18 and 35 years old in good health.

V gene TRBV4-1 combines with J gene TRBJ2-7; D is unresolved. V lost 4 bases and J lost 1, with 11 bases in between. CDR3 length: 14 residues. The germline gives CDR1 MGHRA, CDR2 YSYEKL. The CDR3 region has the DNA TGCGCCAGCAGCCCCCAGGACGGATCCTACGAGCAGTACTTC. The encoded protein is CASSPQDGSYEQYF.

This CDR3 is CASSLGGAILEQYF. CDR3 coding DNA: TGTGCCAGCAGCTTAGGCGGGGCCATACTCGAGCAGTACTTC. The genes are TRBV7-8 and TRBJ2-7; weak D call: TRBD2 (6 bases). V shed 1 base and J shed 6 bases, with 13 bases lying between them. The germline V gene has CDR1 SGHVS and CDR2 FQNEAQ. The CDR3 consists of 14 residues.

CDR3 in DNA: TGTGCCAGCAGCGTAGATGTAGCGGGAGGCACAGATACGCAGTATTTT. Translation: CASSVDVAGGTDTQYF. The V gene is TRBV9, the J gene TRBJ2-3, with TRBD2 identical over 9 bases. V trimming: 0 bases; J trimming: 1 base; junction bases outside the gene matches: 3. CDR1 is SGDLS and CDR2 is YYNGEE in the germline V gene. The CDR3 contains 16 residues.

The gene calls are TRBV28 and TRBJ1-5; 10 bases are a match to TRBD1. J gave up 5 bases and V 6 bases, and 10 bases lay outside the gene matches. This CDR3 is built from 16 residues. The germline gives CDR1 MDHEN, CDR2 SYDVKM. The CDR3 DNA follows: TGTGCCAGCAGCCGAAGCCGGGACAGGGGATATCAGCCCCAGCATTTT. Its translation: CASSRSRDRGYQPQHF.

The CDR3 bases are TGTGCCAGCAGCCTGGGGACTAGCACCCAAGAGACCCAGTACTTC. Translating gives CASSLGTSTQETQYF. The chain employs TRBV7-3 and TRBJ2-5; 9 bases fit TRBD2. Trimming at V came to 5 bases and at J to 1 base, leaving 5 bases not matched to a gene. CDR1 and CDR2 from the germline V gene are SGHTA and FQGTGA. The CDR3 length is 15 residues.

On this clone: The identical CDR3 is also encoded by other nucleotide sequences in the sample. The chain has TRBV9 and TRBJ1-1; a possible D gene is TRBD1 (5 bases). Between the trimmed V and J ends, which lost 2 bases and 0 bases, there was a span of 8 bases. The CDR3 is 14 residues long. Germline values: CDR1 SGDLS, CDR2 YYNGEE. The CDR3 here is CASSVGTLNTEAFF. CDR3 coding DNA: TGTGCCAGCAGCGTCGGGACTCTGAACACTGAAGCTTTCTTT.

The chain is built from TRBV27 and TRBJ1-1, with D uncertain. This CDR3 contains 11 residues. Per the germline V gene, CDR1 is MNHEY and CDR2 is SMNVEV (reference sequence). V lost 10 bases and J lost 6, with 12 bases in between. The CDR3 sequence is CATGEGSEAFF. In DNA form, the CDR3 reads TGTGCCACAGGAGAGGGTTCTGAAGCTTTCTTT.

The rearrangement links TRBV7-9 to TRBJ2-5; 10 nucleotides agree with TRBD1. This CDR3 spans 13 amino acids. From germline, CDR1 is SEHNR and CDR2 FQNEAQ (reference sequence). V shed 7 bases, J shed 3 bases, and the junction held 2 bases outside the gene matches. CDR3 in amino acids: CASIGTGEETQYF. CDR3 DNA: TGTGCCAGCATCGGGACAGGGGAAGAGACCCAGTACTTC.

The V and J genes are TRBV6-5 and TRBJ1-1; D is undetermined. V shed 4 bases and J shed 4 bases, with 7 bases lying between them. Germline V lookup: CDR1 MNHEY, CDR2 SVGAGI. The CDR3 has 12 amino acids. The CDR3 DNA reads TGTGCCAGCAGTTCGGAGGGCACTGAAGCTTTCTTT. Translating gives CASSSEGTEAFF.

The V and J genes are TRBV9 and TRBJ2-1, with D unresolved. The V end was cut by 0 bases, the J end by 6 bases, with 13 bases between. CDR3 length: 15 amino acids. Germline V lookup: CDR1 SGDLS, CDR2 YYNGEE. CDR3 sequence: CASSVGLVTRNEQFF. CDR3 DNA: TGTGCCAGCAGCGTAGGCCTAGTCACCCGCAATGAGCAGTTCTTC.

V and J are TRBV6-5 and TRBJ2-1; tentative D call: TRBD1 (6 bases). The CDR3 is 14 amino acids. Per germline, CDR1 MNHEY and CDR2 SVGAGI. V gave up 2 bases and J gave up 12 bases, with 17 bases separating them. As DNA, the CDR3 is TGTGCCAGCAGTTACCCCCAGGGGAGCGGTACGCAGTTCTTC. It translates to CASSYPQGSGTQFF.

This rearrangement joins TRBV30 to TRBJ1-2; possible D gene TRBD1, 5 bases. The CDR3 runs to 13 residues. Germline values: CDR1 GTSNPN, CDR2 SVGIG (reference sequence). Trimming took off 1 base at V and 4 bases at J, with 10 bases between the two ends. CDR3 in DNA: TGTGCCTGGAGTGCTAGACAGATCTATGGCTACACCTTC. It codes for CAWSARQIYGYTF.

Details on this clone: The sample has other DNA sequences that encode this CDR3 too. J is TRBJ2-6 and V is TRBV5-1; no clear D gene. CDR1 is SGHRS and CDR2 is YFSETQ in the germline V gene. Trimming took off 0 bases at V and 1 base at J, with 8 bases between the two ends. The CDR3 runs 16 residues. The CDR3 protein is CASSLGGRSGANVLTF. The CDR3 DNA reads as TGCGCCAGCAGCTTGGGCGGTCGGTCTGGGGCCAACGTCCTGACTTTC.

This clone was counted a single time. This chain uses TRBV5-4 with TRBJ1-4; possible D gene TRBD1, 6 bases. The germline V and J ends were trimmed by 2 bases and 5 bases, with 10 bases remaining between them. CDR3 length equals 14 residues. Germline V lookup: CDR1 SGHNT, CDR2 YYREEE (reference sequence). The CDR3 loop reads CASSFQGRNEKLFF. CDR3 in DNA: TGTGCCAGCAGCTTCCAGGGGCGCAATGAAAAACTGTTTTTT.

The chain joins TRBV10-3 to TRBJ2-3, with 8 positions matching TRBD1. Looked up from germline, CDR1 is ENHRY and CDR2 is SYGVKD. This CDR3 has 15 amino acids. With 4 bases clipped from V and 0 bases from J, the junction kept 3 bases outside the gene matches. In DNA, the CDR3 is TGTGCCATCAGTGCAGGGGGCTTGAGCACAGATACGCAGTATTTT. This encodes CAISAGGLSTDTQYF.

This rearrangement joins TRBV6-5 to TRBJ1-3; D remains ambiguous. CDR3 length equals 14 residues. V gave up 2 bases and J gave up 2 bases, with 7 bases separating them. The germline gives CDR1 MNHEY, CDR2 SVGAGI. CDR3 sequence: CASSYSGPGNTIYF. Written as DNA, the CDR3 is TGTGCCAGCAGTTACAGTGGTCCTGGAAACACCATATATTTT.

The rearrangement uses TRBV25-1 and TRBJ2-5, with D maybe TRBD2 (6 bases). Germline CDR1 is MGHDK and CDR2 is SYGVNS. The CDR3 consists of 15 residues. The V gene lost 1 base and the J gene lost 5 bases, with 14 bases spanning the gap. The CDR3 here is CASSESGASRETQYF. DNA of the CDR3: TGTGCCAGCAGTGAATCGGGAGCTTCAAGGGAGACCCAGTACTTC. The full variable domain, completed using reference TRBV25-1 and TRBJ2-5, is EADIYQTPRYLVIGTGKKITLECSQTMGHDKMYWYQQDPGMELHLIHYSYGVNSTEKGDLSSESTVSRIRTEHFPLTLESARPSHTSQYLCASSESGASRETQYFGPGTRLLVL.

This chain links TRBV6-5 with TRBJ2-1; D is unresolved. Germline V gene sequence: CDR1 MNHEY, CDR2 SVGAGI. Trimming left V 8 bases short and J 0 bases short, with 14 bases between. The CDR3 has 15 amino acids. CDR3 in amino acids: CASAETLSSYNEQFF. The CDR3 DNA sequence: TGTGCCAGCGCAGAGACTTTAAGCTCCTACAATGAGCAGTTCTTC.

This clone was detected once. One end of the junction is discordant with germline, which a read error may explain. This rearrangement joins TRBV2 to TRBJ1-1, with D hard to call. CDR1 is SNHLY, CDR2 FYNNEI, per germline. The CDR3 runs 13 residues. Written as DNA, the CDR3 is TGTGCCAGCAGGGAAGAGTGGAACACTGAAGCTTTCTTT. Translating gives CASREEWNTEAFF.